This TCR beta chain comes out of a study of identical twins. General study results and limits: A lower insertion count was a feature of abundant cord blood beta clonotypes, with no such feature in memory repertoires.

There are a few counts of this clonotype. What it recognizes is unknown. Germline CDR1 LNHNV, CDR2 YYDKDF (reference sequence). Trimming cost V 0 bases and J 5 bases, with 8 bases left between them. The CDR3 contains 14 residues. cDNA molecules carried unique molecular identifiers, and template switching added a universal primer site. Each CDR3 protein is one row after TCRdb ran MiXCR on the 5' RACE reads. The top ten hold 3% of the sample, which has a few hundred thousand distinct CDR3 sequences, around 9.6% seen once. All donors were healthy Caucasians. The sample also formed part of further work on yellow fever vaccine responses in identical twins. As that study records: Twins reportedly mounted vaccine T cell responses that seemed partly convergent, partly personalized.

The sequence came from a young woman in good health. The V call is TRBV15, the J call TRBJ1-5; D is unresolved. Sequencing was carried out using PBMCs. CDR3: CATSRDYKHQPQHF. The DNA for the CDR3 is TGTGCCACCAGCAGAGATTATAAGCATCAGCCCCAGCATTTT. The full variable domain, in which reference TRBV15 and TRBJ1-5 provide the parts outside the CDR3, is DAMVIQNPRYQVTQFGKPVTLSCSQTLNHNVMYWYQQKSSQAPKLLFHYYDKDFNNEADTPDNFQSRRPNTSFCFLDIRSPGLGDTAMYLCATSRDYKHQPQHFGDGTRLSIL.